This paragraph reports one TCR beta chain. The antigen remains undetermined. Germline-derived CDR1 and CDR2 are LGHNT and FRNRAP. This CDR3 is 15 amino acids long. V lost 7 bases to trimming and J lost 1 base, with 13 bases between them. The protocol was immunoSEQ multiplex PCR, while the TCRdb copy is restricted to in-frame clones and leaves out a portion. The repertoire holds 2 million to 2.5 million clones, with about 92% as singletons. The sample originates from a study of shared clonotypes between healthy human individuals. Overall study findings and caveats: The naive CD4 repertoires of a handful of donors were compared, and around 4.7% of clonotypes were shared.

Sequenced sample: naive CD4+ T cells from PBMCs. Subset given: CD45RA+ positively selected. The receptor was isolated from a man aged 18-30 years in good health. Some clones in this sample may be carry-over from other donors' samples. The rearrangement links TRBV12-5 to TRBJ2-2; D is undetermined. This CDR3 is CASAWGIQNTGELFF. CDR3 sequence (DNA): TGTGCTAGTGCTTGGGGAATCCAGAACACCGGGGAGCTGTTTTTT. Variable domain in full (rest from reference TRBV12-5 and TRBJ2-2): DARVTQTPRHKVTEMGQEVTMRCQPILGHNTVFWYRQTMMQGLELLAYFRNRAPLDDSGMPKDRFSAEMPDATLATLKIQPSEPRDSAVYFCASAWGIQNTGELFFGEGSRLTVL.